The source of this T cell receptor (beta chain) is a study of vaccination and CD4 T cells after COVID-19. Between the trimmed V and J ends, which lost 3 bases and 11 bases, there was a span of 5 bases. The CDR3 has 10 amino acids. Germline V gene sequence: CDR1 MNHNS, CDR2 SASEGT. CD4+ T cells that had been cultured provided DNA sequenced with the Oncomine TCR Beta short-read assay. One entry per CDR3 protein results from TCRdb running MiXCR on the PCR reads. The data hold some 6,000 distinct CDR3 sequences, with 48% observed a single time. Specified treatment: roughly ten-day PBMC culture with coronavirus spike peptide pools or control peptides (ViraFEST assay). Ahead of the COVID-19 pandemic (2011-2018), the CD4+ T cells of the unexposed donor were collected. It was SARS-CoV-2 S/N and four cold-coronavirus spikes that probed unexposed-donor CD4+ T cells, cells permitting. In the case of this clonotype: The antigen is not known.

The gene calls are TRBV6-1 and TRBJ1-5, with D hard to call. This sequence was found in a human donor in good health. The sample consisted of CD4+ T cells from blood, cultured in vitro. For the CDR3, the DNA is TGTGCCAGCAGTGAGGGGTCCCAGCATTTT. Translating gives CASSEGSQHF.